What follows are 16 T cell receptor beta chains derived from one specimen sequenced in a study of Graves' ophthalmopathy and Graves' hyperthyroidism. Using RNA transcripts, the TCR beta CDR3 regions were amplified. Following a first-round RT-PCR that used HTBI primers, a second-round multiplex PCR was carried out. TCRdb analysed the multiplex PCR reads with MiXCR anew, one entry per CDR3 protein. The table includes about 370,000 distinct CDR3 sequences, approximately 20% detected once. The sequenced sample was peripheral blood. These receptor sequences come from a woman aged 18-29 years with Graves' ophthalmopathy.

This chain connects TRBV6-5 to TRBJ2-7, with D perhaps TRBD1 (6 bases). Germline-derived CDR1 and CDR2 are MNHEY and SVGAGI. This CDR3 spans 14 amino acids. The V gene lost 4 bases and the J gene lost 3 bases, with 13 bases spanning the gap. The CDR3 loop reads CASSSATGNYEQYF. CDR3 bases: TGTGCCAGCAGTTCCGCCACAGGGAACTACGAGCAGTACTTC.

In its sample, this clonotype was seen once. The CDR3 loop reads CASSTRVGGSTEAFF. The DNA of the CDR3 is TGTGCCAGCAGCACCCGGGTGGGGGGCTCCACTGAAGCTTTCTTT. V is TRBV6-1 and J is TRBJ1-1; TRBD1 is a possible D gene (6 bases). This CDR3 contains 15 residues. The germline CDR1 and CDR2 sequences are MNHNS and SASEGT. Trimming cost V 6 bases and J 4 bases, with 18 bases left between them.

This clonotype occurred many times. The chain is built from TRBV6-5 and TRBJ2-5; possible D gene TRBD2, 6 bases. The CDR3 contains 14 residues. Trimming took 3 bases from V and 1 from J, leaving 9 bases between them. Germline V CDR1 and CDR2: MNHEY, SVGAGI. CDR3 bases: TGTGCCAGCAGTTATCGGAGGGGCCAAGAGACCCAGTACTTC. This gives the protein CASSYRRGQETQYF.

The chain is built from TRBV15 and TRBJ2-5; 12 bases match TRBD1. V dropped 3 bases and J dropped 5; count of bases not matched to a gene: 7. Germline V gene sequence: CDR1 LNHNV, CDR2 YYDKDF (reference sequence). The CDR3 consists of 16 residues. The CDR3 here is CATSSSGQGARETQYF. In DNA, the CDR3 is TGTGCCACCAGCAGCTCGGGACAGGGGGCTAGGGAGACCCAGTACTTC.

The chain carries TRBV6-1 and TRBJ2-3; D is possibly TRBD2 (5 bases). Trimming took 3 bases from V and 6 from J, leaving 16 bases between them. CDR1 is MNHNS and CDR2 is SASEGT in the germline V gene. The CDR3 consists of 15 residues. The CDR3 coding sequence is TGTGCCAGCAGTGAGAGGGAATCAACTTGGGATACGCAGTATTTT. It specifies CASSERESTWDTQYF.

This clonotype was seen ten or more times. The chain carries TRBV5-1 and TRBJ2-5; D may be TRBD2 (5 bases). Germline lookup yields CDR1 SGHRS and CDR2 YFSETQ. This CDR3 contains 17 residues. The V gene lost 1 base and the J gene lost 1 base, with 17 bases spanning the gap. The CDR3 is CASSLFLVGAGQETQYF. DNA of the CDR3: TGCGCCAGCAGCTTGTTCTTAGTGGGAGCAGGCCAAGAGACCCAGTACTTC.

The sample holds many counts of this clonotype. The V call is TRBV7-2, the J call TRBJ2-7; 11 bases are a match to TRBD2. The CDR3 extends over 15 amino acids. In germline, CDR1 is SGHTA, CDR2 FQGNSA. With 1 base clipped from V and 3 bases from J, the junction kept 2 bases outside the gene matches. The CDR3 DNA follows: TGTGCCAGCAGCTTAGTACTAGCGGGGGACTACGAGCAGTACTTC. This sequence encodes CASSLVLAGDYEQYF.

The rearrangement joins TRBV28 to TRBJ2-7; TRBD2 aligns across 10 bases. Unmatched junction bases numbered 6, after V lost 4 bases and J lost 3 bases. There are 15 residues in the CDR3. The germline CDR1 and CDR2 sequences are MDHEN and SYDVKM. For the CDR3, the DNA is TGTGCCAGCAGTTCCCCAGCGGGAGGGCTCTACGAGCAGTACTTC. Amino acids: CASSSPAGGLYEQYF. The whole variable domain, remainder taken from reference TRBV28 and TRBJ2-7, is DVKVTQSSRYLVKRTGEKVFLECVQDMDHENMFWYRQDPGLGLRLIYFSYDVKMKEKGDIPEGYSVSREKKERFSLILESASTNQTSMYLCASSSPAGGLYEQYFGPGTRLTVT.

This clonotype was seen ten or more times. This chain connects TRBV7-8 to TRBJ2-7; D ambiguous. This CDR3 is built from 14 residues. Trimming removed 1 base from V and 3 bases from J, with 10 bases in between. Germline-derived CDR1 and CDR2 are SGHVS and FQNEAQ. This chain's CDR3 is CASSLVTRNYEQYF. CDR3 nucleotide sequence: TGTGCCAGCAGCTTAGTGACTCGTAACTACGAGCAGTACTTC.

The V and J genes are TRBV29-1 and TRBJ2-7; 7 nucleotides line up with TRBD1. Germline V lookup: CDR1 SQVTM, CDR2 ANQGSEA. This CDR3 has 11 amino acids. The V segment lost 7 bases and the J segment 3 bases; nucleotides outside the gene matches: 3. The CDR3 here is CSGRQGYEQYF. CDR3 nucleotides: TGCAGCGGGAGACAGGGCTACGAGCAGTACTTC.

There are many counts of this clonotype. The genes are TRBV12-3 or TRBV12-4 and TRBJ1-1; D possibly corresponds to TRBD1 (5 bases). The V and J ends lost 8 bases and 3 bases respectively, with 10 bases between them. The CDR3 contains 12 residues. The CDR3 region is CASGRGYTEAFF. For the CDR3, the DNA is TGTGCCAGCGGGAGGGGTTACACTGAAGCTTTCTTT.

This clonotype was found many times. The rearrangement joins TRBV7-8 to TRBJ1-5; D is undetermined. Trimming cost V 5 bases and J 2 bases, with 7 bases left between them. Germline V gene sequence: CDR1 SGHVS, CDR2 FQNEAQ. The CDR3 spans 13 residues. This chain's CDR3 is CASSPARNQPQHF. CDR3 nucleotides: TGTGCCAGCAGCCCGGCTCGCAATCAGCCCCAGCATTTT.

This clonotype has at least ten counts. This rearrangement joins TRBV7-2 to TRBJ1-2; unclear D gene. Trimming cost V 5 bases and J 2 bases, with 15 bases left between them. Germline CDR1 is SGHTA and CDR2 is FQGNSA. This CDR3 comprises 15 residues. The CDR3 here is CASSLVRTSNYGYTF. DNA for the CDR3: TGTGCCAGCAGCCTTGTCCGGACGAGCAACTATGGCTACACCTTC.

This clonotype was seen repeatedly, ten times or more. V is TRBV7-2 and J is TRBJ2-7, with TRBD1 matching 9 bases. J gave up 12 bases and V 4 bases, and 13 bases lay outside the gene matches. The CDR3 contains 14 residues. Germline V lookup: CDR1 SGHTA, CDR2 FQGNSA. The DNA of the CDR3 is TGTGCCAGCAGCTCCCTGGACAGGGGAGATGAGTGGTACTTC. Translating gives CASSSLDRGDEWYF.

Ten or more counts support this clonotype. This chain uses TRBV15 with TRBJ1-1; 10 bases are a match to TRBD1. The CDR3 totals 19 residues. V was pared by 0 bases and J by 4 bases, with 14 bases of the junction left unmatched. CDR1 LNHNV and CDR2 YYDKDF come from the germline V gene (reference sequence). The CDR3, as DNA: TGTGCCACCAGCAGAGATGGCCCGGGGACAGGGGTTGGAGGCACTGAAGCTTTCTTT. It yields the protein CATSRDGPGTGVGGTEAFF.

This clonotype has ten or more counts. The chain employs TRBV28 and TRBJ1-1; D perhaps matches TRBD1 (5 bases). V dropped 2 bases and J dropped 11 bases, with 9 bases sitting between them. The CDR3 totals 11 residues. Germline-derived CDR1 and CDR2 are MDHEN and SYDVKM. The DNA for the CDR3 is TGTGCCAGCAGTTTACCGGGGGAGGCTTTCTTT. Its translation: CASSLPGEAFF.